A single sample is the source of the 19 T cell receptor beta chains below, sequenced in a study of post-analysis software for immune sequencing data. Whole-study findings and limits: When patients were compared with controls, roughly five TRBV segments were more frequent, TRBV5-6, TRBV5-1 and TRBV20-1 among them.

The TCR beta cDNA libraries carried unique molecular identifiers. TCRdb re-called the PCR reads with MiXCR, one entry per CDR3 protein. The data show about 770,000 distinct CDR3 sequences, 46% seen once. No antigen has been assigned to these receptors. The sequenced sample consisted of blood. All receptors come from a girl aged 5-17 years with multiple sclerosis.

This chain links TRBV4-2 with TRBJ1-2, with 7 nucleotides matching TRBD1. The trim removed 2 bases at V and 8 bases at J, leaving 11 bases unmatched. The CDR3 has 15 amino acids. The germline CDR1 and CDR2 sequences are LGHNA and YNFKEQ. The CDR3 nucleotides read TGTGCCAGCAGCCAATCAACCTACAGGGGCGGAGGCTACACCTTC. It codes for CASSQSTYRGGGYTF.

The CDR3 DNA sequence: TGTGCCAGCACGCGACAGATGAACACTGAAGCTTTCTTT. It translates to CASTRQMNTEAFF. This sequence joins TRBV28 and TRBJ1-1; D is possibly TRBD1 (5 bases). The V gene's germline CDR1 is MDHEN and CDR2 SYDVKM. The CDR3 covers 13 residues. The ends were cut back, 7 bases at V and 0 bases at J, with 9 bases in the middle. The whole variable domain, remainder taken from reference TRBV28 and TRBJ1-1, is DVKVTQSSRYLVKRTGEKVFLECVQDMDHENMFWYRQDPGLGLRLIYFSYDVKMKEKGDIPEGYSVSREKKERFSLILESASTNQTSMYLCASTRQMNTEAFFGQGTRLTVV.

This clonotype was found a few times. CDR3 bases: TGCAGTGCTAGAGGGGTAGGGTTCTACGAGCAGTACTTC. Translated: CSARGVGFYEQYF. The J gene is TRBJ2-7, the V gene TRBV20-1; no definite D call. V lost 1 base to trimming and J lost 3 bases, with 10 bases between them. The CDR3 loop spans 13 amino acids. The germline CDR1 and CDR2 sequences are DFQATT and SNEGSKA (reference sequence).

The DNA of the CDR3 is TGTGCCAGCAGCTCTGCCCGGGACAGGACCCGCTCTGGGGCCAACGTCCTGACTTTC. This translates into CASSSARDRTRSGANVLTF. The gene calls are TRBV11-2 and TRBJ2-6; 8 nucleotides agree with TRBD1. Per germline, CDR1 SGHAT and CDR2 FQNNGV. The V and J ends lost 4 bases and 0 bases, in that order; junction bases with no gene match: 11. This CDR3 spans 19 amino acids.

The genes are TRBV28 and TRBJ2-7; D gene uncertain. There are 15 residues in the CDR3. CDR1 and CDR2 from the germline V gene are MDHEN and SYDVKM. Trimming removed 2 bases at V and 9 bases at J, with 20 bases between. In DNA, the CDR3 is TGTGCCAGCAGTTTAGGATCAGCCCACGACGGGTTGCAGTACTTC. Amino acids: CASSLGSAHDGLQYF.

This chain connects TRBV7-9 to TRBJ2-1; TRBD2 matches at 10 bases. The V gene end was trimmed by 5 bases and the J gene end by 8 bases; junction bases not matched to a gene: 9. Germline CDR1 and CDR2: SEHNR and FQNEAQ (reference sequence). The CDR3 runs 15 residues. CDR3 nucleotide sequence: TGTGCCAGCAGCGAGGGACTAGCGATCTGGGATGAGCAGTTCTTC. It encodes CASSEGLAIWDEQFF.

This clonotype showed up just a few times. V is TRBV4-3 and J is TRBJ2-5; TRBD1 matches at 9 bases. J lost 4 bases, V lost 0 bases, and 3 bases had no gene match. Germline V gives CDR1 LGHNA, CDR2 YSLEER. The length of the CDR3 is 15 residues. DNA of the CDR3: TGCGCCAGCAGCCAAGATCTGGACAGGGGAGAGACCCAGTACTTC. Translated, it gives CASSQDLDRGETQYF.

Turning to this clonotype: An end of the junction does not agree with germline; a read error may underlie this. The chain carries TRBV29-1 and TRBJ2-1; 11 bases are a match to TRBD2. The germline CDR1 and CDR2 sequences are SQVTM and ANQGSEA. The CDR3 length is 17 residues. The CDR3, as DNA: TGCAGCGTTGAAGGGCTAGCGGGAGGCCACACATACAATGGGCAGTTCTTC. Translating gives CSVEGLAGGHTYNGQFF.

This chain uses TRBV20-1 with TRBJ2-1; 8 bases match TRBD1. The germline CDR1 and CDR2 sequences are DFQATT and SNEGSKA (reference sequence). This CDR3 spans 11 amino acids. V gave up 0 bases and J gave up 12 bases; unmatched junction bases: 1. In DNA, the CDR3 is TGCAGTGCTAGAGATGACAGGGGGCAGTTCTTC. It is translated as CSARDDRGQFF.

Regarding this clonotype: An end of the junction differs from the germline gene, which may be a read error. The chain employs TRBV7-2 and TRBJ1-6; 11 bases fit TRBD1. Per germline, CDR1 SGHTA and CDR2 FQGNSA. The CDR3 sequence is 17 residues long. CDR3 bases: TGTGCCAGCAGCTGGGTCCGGGACAGGGGGTATAGTTCACCCCTCCACTTT. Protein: CASSWVRDRGYSSPLHF.

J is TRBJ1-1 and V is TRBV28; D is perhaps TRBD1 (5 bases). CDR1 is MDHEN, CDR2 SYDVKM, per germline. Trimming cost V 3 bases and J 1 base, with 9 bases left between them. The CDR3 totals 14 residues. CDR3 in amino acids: CASSLVQENTEAFF. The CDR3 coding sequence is TGTGCCAGCAGTTTGGTACAGGAGAACACTGAAGCTTTCTTT.

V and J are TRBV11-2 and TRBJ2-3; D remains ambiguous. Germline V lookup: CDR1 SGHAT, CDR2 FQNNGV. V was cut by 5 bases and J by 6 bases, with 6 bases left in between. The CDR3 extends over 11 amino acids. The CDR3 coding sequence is TGTGCCAGCAGCCAACAGGATACGCAGTATTTT. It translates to CASSQQDTQYF. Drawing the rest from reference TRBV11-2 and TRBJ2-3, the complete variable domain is EAGVAQSPRYKIIEKRQSVAFWCNPISGHATLYWYQQILGQGPKLLIQFQNNGVVDDSQLPKDRFSAERLKGVDSTLKIQPAKLEDSAVYLCASSQQDTQYFGPGTRLTVL.

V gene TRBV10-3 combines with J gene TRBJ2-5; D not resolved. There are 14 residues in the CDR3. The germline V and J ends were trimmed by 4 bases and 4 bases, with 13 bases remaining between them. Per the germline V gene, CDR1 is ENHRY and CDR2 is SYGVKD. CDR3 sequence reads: CAISARSLSETQYF. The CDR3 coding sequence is TGTGCCATCAGTGCTAGGAGCTTATCAGAGACCCAGTACTTC.

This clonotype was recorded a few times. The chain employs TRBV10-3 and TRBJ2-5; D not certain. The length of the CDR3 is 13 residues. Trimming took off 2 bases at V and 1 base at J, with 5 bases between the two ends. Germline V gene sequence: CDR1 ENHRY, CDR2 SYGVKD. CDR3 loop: CAISEGAQETQYF. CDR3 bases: TGTGCCATCAGTGAGGGCGCCCAAGAGACCCAGTACTTC.

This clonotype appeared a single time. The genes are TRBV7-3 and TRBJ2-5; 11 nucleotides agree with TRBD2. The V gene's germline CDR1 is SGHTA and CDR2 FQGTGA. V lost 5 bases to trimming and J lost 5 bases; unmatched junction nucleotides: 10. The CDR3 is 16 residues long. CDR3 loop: CASSLVLAGVPETQYF. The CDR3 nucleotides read TGTGCCAGCAGCCTCGTACTAGCGGGAGTTCCGGAGACCCAGTACTTC. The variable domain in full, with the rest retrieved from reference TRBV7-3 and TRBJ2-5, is GAGVSQTPSNKVTEKGKYVELRCDPISGHTALYWYRQSLGQGPEFLIYFQGTGAADDSGLPNDRFFAVRPEGSVSTLKIQRTERGDSAVYLCASSLVLAGVPETQYFGPGTRLLVL.

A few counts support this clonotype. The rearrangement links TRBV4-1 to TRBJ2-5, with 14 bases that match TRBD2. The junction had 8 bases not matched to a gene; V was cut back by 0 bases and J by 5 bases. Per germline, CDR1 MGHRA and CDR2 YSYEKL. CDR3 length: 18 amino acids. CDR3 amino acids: CASSQDMGLAGVGETQYF. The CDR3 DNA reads TGCGCCAGCAGCCAAGATATGGGACTAGCGGGAGTCGGTGAGACCCAGTACTTC.

CDR3 in amino acids: CASSQDTGNSEQFF. Written as DNA, the CDR3 is TGCGCCAGCAGCCAAGACACAGGCAATTCTGAGCAGTTCTTC. J is TRBJ2-1 and V is TRBV4-1; D perhaps matches TRBD1 (5 bases). Trimming left V 0 bases short and J 9 bases short, with 12 bases between. From germline, CDR1 is MGHRA and CDR2 YSYEKL. The CDR3 has 14 amino acids.

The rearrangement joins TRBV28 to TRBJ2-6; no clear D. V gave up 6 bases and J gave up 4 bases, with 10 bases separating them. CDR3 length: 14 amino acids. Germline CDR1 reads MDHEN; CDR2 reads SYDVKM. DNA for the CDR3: TGTGCCAGCAGCCCCTCGCAGGGGGCCAACGTCCTGACTTTC. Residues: CASSPSQGANVLTF. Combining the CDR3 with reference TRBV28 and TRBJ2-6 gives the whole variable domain DVKVTQSSRYLVKRTGEKVFLECVQDMDHENMFWYRQDPGLGLRLIYFSYDVKMKEKGDIPEGYSVSREKKERFSLILESASTNQTSMYLCASSPSQGANVLTFGAGSRLTVL.

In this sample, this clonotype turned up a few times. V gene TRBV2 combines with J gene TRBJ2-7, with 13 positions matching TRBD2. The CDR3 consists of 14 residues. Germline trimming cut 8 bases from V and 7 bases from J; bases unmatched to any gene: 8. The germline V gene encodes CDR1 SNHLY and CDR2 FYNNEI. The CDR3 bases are TGTGCCAGCGATGTACTAGCGGGAGGGAATGAGCAGTACTTC. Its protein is CASDVLAGGNEQYF.